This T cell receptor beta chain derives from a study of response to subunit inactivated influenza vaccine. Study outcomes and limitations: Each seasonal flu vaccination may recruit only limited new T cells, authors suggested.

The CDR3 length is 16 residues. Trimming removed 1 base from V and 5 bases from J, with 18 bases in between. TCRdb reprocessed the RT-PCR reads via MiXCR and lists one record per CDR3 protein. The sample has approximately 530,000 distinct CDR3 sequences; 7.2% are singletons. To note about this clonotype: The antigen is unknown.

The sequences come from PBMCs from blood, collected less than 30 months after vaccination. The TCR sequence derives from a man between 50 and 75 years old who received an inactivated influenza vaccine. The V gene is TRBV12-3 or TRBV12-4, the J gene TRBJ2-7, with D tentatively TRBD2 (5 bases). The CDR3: CASSLVLNQRANEQYF. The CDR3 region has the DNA TGTGCCAGCAGTTTAGTCTTGAACCAGAGGGCCAACGAGCAGTACTTC.